This TCR beta chain was documented in a study of cytomegalovirus exposure and HLA in healthy donors. PCR was performed using 60 Vbeta and 13 Jbeta primers. The table came from immunoSEQ multiplex PCR; TCRdb's copy has only in-frame clones and leaves some out. The data include about 160,000 clones; the top ten clones carry under 2.5%. Germline V gene data show CDR1 as SGHVS and CDR2 as FNYEAQ. The CDR3 runs 17 residues. V was pared by 3 bases and J by 8 bases, with 13 bases of the junction left unmatched. This sequence was found in a man younger than 40 in good health and CMV-seronegative. The V and J genes are TRBV7-6 and TRBJ1-4; TRBD1 agrees at 9 bases. The source material was PBMCs. The CDR3 bases are TGTGCCAGCAGCTTCGTCATGAGTGACAGGGGGTACGAAAAACTGTTTTTT. The encoded protein is CASSFVMSDRGYEKLFF.